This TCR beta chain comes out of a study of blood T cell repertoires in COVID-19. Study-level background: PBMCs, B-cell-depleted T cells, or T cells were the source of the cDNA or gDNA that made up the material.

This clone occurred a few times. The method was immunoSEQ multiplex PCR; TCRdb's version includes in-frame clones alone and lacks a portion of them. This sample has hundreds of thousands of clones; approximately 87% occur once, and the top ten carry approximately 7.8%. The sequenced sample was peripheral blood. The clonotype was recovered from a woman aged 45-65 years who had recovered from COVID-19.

As DNA, the CDR3 is TGCGCCAGCAGTGAAGACAGGGATCGATTCCGCTACGAGCAGTACTTC. Translation: CASSEDRDRFRYEQYF. The chain links TRBV10-2 to TRBJ2-7; TRBD1 aligns across 7 bases. Germline V lookup: CDR1 WSHSY, CDR2 SAAADI. V lost 3 bases and J lost 3; bases outside the gene matches: 11. The CDR3 length is 16 residues.